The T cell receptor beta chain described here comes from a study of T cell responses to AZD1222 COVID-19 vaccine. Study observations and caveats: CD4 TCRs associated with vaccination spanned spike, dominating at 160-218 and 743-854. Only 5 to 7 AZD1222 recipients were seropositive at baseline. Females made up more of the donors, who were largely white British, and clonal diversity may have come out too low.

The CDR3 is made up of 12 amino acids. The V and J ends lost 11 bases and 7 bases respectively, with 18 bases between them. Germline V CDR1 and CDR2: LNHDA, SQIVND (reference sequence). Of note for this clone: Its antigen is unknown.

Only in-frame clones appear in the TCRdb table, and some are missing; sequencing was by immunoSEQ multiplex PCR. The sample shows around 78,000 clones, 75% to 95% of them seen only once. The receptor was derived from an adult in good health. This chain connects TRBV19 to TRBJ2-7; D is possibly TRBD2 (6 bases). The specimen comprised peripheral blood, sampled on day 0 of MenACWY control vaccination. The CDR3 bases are TGTGCCTCCGGGACTGACACACGGGAGCAGTACTTC. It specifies CASGTDTREQYF.